This T cell receptor beta chain was obtained from a study of OX40 agonist ivuxolimab in advanced cancers. Describing the broader study: Ivuxolimab was a fully human IgG2 agonistic monoclonal antibody targeting the costimulatory receptor OX40 (CD134). The paper covers the monotherapy dose-escalation part of the phase I ivuxolimab trial, which included N ≈ 52 patients. Peripheral TCRbeta sequencing was intended to test whether TCR sequence diversity was altered and clonal T-cell expansion was caused by ivuxolimab. Of the 52 patients in dose escalation, about 20 had hepatocellular carcinoma, about 15 had melanoma, 9 had renal cell carcinoma and 9 had head and neck cancer. Partial responses occurred in three dose-escalation patients, of whom one had hepatocellular carcinoma and two had cutaneous melanoma. Patients were allowed to have had prior anti-PD-1, anti-PD-L1 or anti-CTLA-4 therapy, and 40% of the dose-escalation patients had been treated with checkpoint inhibitors. Intravenous ivuxolimab was administered to patients every 2 weeks at six dose levels: 0.01, 0.1, 0.3, 1.5, 3 and 10 mg/kg. A male proportion of under 85% and a mean age of roughly 58 years, ranging from roughly 23 to 80, were recorded for the dose-escalation cohort.

Concerning this clone: Its target antigen remains unknown. Within one base of it there is no much larger clone, and no base qualities were kept.

Genomic DNA was extracted from sorted cells for sequencing of the TCRbeta CDR3 region. The immunoSEQ Assay was used to sequence the TCRbeta CDR3 regions. Not all clones reach the TCRdb copy of this immuneACCESS table, which keeps in-frame sequences only. Checked studies attribute under half of the gap to unresolved V genes and leave the rest unexplained. The sample has tens of thousands of clones on record, about four fifths of them singletons. The leading ten clones occupy less than 4% of the sample. The trial excluded patients who had a history of autoimmune disease or were on systemic immunosuppression. Peripheral blood for TCR sequencing was drawn from every dose cohort at baseline, at cycle 4 day 1 and at cycle 7 day 1. Samples came from an open-label, multicenter, first-in-human phase I dose-escalation trial of ivuxolimab. Adults with locally advanced or metastatic melanoma, renal cell, hepatocellular, or head and neck squamous cell carcinoma were enrolled in the trial. Before TCR sequencing, CD4+ T cells and CD8+ T cells from peripheral blood were sorted into separate populations.

The germline V and J ends show losses of 0 bases and 2 bases respectively, and no gene match explains 8 bases of the junction. The germline V gene gives CDR1 as LGHNA and CDR2 as YNFKEQ. The CDR3 runs 19 residues from the cysteine to the phenylalanine. The sequence is cut down to CDR3 DNA, 57 bases in frame from base 1. What the work shows at the level of the full study, not this receptor alone: Antigen specificity was not determined for the clonally expanded peripheral T cells. In the 0.1-3.0 mg/kg groups, partial responders had among the lowest normalized peripheral clonal expansion, particularly in CD8+ T cells. On average, CD8+ T cells showed more expanded clones than CD4+ T cells after ivuxolimab. Low levels of normalized T-cell clonal expansion were also seen in some patients who did not respond. Clonal expansion of both CD4+ and CD8+ blood T cells was observed from baseline to week 6 at doses 0.1 to 3.0 mg/kg.

The sequence joins TRBV4-2 to TRBJ2-2; 11 bases in between match TRBD2. Material: CD4+ or CD8+ T cells sorted from blood, obtained in a trial of the OX40 agonist ivuxolimab. The clonotype was recovered from an adult with an advanced solid tumor such as melanoma, head and neck, liver or kidney cancer. The nucleotide sequence is TGTGCCAGCAGCCAAGACCCTCTAGCGGGGGGACTAAACACCGGGGAGCTGTTTTTT. This codes for CASSQDPLAGGLNTGELFF.